The clone carrying this T cell receptor (beta chain) appeared many times. This entry is derived from a study of blood T cell repertoires in COVID-19. On the study more broadly: PBMCs, B-cell-depleted T cells, or T cells provided the cDNA or gDNA that made up the material.

Germline V CDR1 and CDR2: MNHNS, SASEGT. The CDR3 extends over 15 amino acids. V trimming: 2 bases; J trimming: 0 bases; junction bases outside the gene matches: 0. Original processing methods: Amplified reference gene primers provided the basis for estimating nucleated cell counts. Repertoires were generated with immunoSEQ multiplex PCR, while TCRdb's copy carries only in-frame clones and drops some. D and trimming come from the DNA, and the V and J calls and clone size come from that table. The sample contains 200,000 to 250,000 clones, around 82% of which appear only once. Individuals drawn from under 30 US areas were about 18 to 100 years old. Each participant's cohort was designated according to participant-reported clinical history.

The TCR comes from a woman aged 40 to 50 with acute COVID-19. The sequencing input was PBMCs or T cells enriched from blood (not recorded which). The chain links TRBV6-1 to TRBJ2-7; 11 bases are shared with TRBD2. This chain's CDR3 is CASSETSGSSYEQYF. The CDR3 DNA follows: TGTGCCAGCAGTGAAACTAGCGGGAGCTCCTACGAGCAGTACTTC.